These 6 T cell receptor beta chains originate from one sample sequenced in a study of T cell repertoires in cytomegalovirus infection (dated by TCRdb to between 2018 and 2021). Reads for this sample came from an Illumina HiSeq 1500. Using fastp at Q25 and MiXCR, TCRdb reprocessed the public reads and kept productive beta chains. Entries are consolidated by CDR3 protein sequence, retaining the most common genes and DNA. This sample lists roughly 180,000 distinct CDR3 sequences; approximately 18% were detected once. The top ten hold about 23% of the sample. The source material was CD8+ T cells from PBMCs. Receptors were obtained from a human donor in good health (CMV status not recorded). Some clones in this sample may be carry-over from other donors' samples.

This sequence joins TRBV7-9 and TRBJ2-4, with D hard to call. The ends were cut back, 5 bases at V and 0 bases at J, with 11 bases in the middle. Germline assignment: CDR1 SEHNR and CDR2 FQNEAQ (reference sequence). There are 15 residues in the CDR3. CDR3 sequence (DNA): TGTGCCAGCAGCCGAAGGACGGGAGCCAAAAACATTCAGTACTTC. Its protein product is CASSRRTGAKNIQYF. The whole variable domain, filled in from reference TRBV7-9 and TRBJ2-4, reads DTGVSQNPRHKITKRGQNVTFRCDPISEHNRLYWYRQTLGQGPEFLTYFQNEAQLEKSRLLSDRFSAERPKGSFSTLEIQRTEQGDSAMYLCASSRRTGAKNIQYFGAGTRLSVL.

The sample holds a few counts of this clonotype. The chain has TRBV7-2 and TRBJ2-7; D perhaps matches TRBD2 (5 bases). Germline V lookup: CDR1 SGHTA, CDR2 FQGNSA. Trimming stripped 5 bases from V and 3 bases from J, with 20 bases between. The CDR3 is 16 residues long. Here the CDR3 DNA reads TGTGCCAGCAGCCCAGAGGGATACACCACTAACTACGAGCAGTACTTC. Translating gives CASSPEGYTTNYEQYF.

The rearrangement links TRBV6-1 to TRBJ2-1; D is unresolved. Per the germline V gene, CDR1 is MNHNS and CDR2 is SASEGT. The V end lost 5 bases, the J end lost 1 base, and 12 bases lay between the germline ends. The CDR3 covers 15 residues. CDR3 protein: CASSRHDLSYNEQFF. The CDR3 DNA sequence: TGTGCCAGCAGTCGACACGACCTGTCCTACAATGAGCAGTTCTTC.

Written as DNA, the CDR3 is TGTGCCAGCAGCTCTACCGGGGGGAGGCGCGTCCACGAGCAGTACTTC. This translates into CASSSTGGRRVHEQYF. The chain links TRBV7-9 to TRBJ2-7, with TRBD2 identical over 7 bases. CDR1 is SEHNR and CDR2 is FQNEAQ in the germline V gene (reference sequence). V trimming: 4 bases; J trimming: 5 bases; junction bases outside the gene matches: 14. The CDR3 is 16 amino acids. The full variable domain, its missing parts supplied by reference TRBV7-9 and TRBJ2-7, is DTGVSQNPRHKITKRGQNVTFRCDPISEHNRLYWYRQTLGQGPEFLTYFQNEAQLEKSRLLSDRFSAERPKGSFSTLEIQRTEQGDSAMYLCASSSTGGRRVHEQYFGPGTRLTVT.

The chain links TRBV20-1 to TRBJ1-3; the D gene is possibly TRBD1 (5 bases). The V end lost 5 bases, the J end lost 3 bases, and 14 bases lay between the germline ends. The germline gives CDR1 DFQATT, CDR2 SNEGSKA (reference sequence). CDR3 length: 14 residues. The CDR3 DNA sequence: TGCAGTGCTTCCGACAGAGAGAATGGAAACACCATATATTTT. Translated: CSASDRENGNTIYF.

The chain is built from TRBV7-8 and TRBJ1-5; D ambiguous. The CDR3 extends over 15 amino acids. Germline V gene lookup returns CDR1 SGHVS and CDR2 FQNEAQ. Trimming took off 1 base at V and 4 bases at J, with 11 bases between the two ends. This CDR3 reads CASSLDRANNQPQHF. CDR3 DNA sequence: TGTGCCAGCAGCTTAGATCGGGCGAATAATCAGCCCCAGCATTTT.